Detailed here is one TCR beta chain. Its target is unknown. V lost 4 bases to trimming and J lost 6 bases; unmatched junction nucleotides: 4. Germline CDR1 and CDR2: SGDLS and YYNGEE. This CDR3 has 14 residues. TCRdb called the RT-PCR reads again in MiXCR, with one record for every CDR3 protein. Seen here are around 650,000 distinct CDR3 sequences, around a sixth observed once, and the top ten hold 11%. The sample belongs to a study of response to subunit inactivated influenza vaccine. Notes on the study in general: Authors proposed each seasonal influenza vaccination draws in few new T cells.

This chain connects TRBV9 to TRBJ2-7; 13 bases are shared with TRBD2. The sequence derives from a man aged 45-65 years who received an inactivated influenza vaccine. Here the sequenced sample was PBMCs from blood, taken roughly 13 days after vaccination. This CDR3 is CASSKLAGGGEQYF. DNA for the CDR3: TGTGCCAGCAGCAAACTAGCGGGAGGGGGCGAGCAGTACTTC.